The rows below give T cell receptor beta chains drawn from one sample of a study of cytomegalovirus exposure and HLA in healthy donors. Using immunoSEQ multiplex PCR, the repertoire was profiled, and TCRdb retains in-frame clones only, with some absent. The table lists approximately 110,000 clones. The sequencing sample was made of PBMCs. Source of these receptors: a young man in good health and CMV-seronegative. Both conserved end residues are part of each CDR3. D genes are given only for firm matches.

V	D	J	DNA	CDR3
TRBV15	-	TRBJ1-1	TGTGCCACCAGCAGAAGCGGAGGGAGTACTGAAGCTTTCTTT	CATSRSGGSTEAFF
TRBV2	TRBD2	TRBJ2-1	TGTGCCAGCAGGACTAGCGGGAGCTACAATGAGCAGTTCTTC	CASRTSGSYNEQFF
TRBV5-5	-	TRBJ1-1	TGTGCCAGCAGCTTGGCCGAGCGCGTCACTGAAGCTTTCTTT	CASSLAERVTEAFF
TRBV10-3	-	TRBJ1-4	TGTGCCATCAGTGAGGGGGCAGCACCAAATGAAAAACTGTTTTTT	CAISEGAAPNEKLFF
TRBV9	-	TRBJ1-1	TGTGCCAGCAGCGTACAGGGTATCGGCACTGAAGCTTTCTTT	CASSVQGIGTEAFF
TRBV6-6	TRBD1	TRBJ2-7	TGTGCCAGCACCTTCGGACAGGGTGGCGACGAGCAGTACTTC	CASTFGQGGDEQYF
TRBV6-1	TRBD1	TRBJ2-5	TGTGCCAGCAGTGAAGTCCCGGGACAGGGAAAAGAGACCCAGTACTTC	CASSEVPGQGKETQYF
TRBV10-3	-	TRBJ2-2	TGTGCCATCAGTGAAAGTTGGACATGGAACACCGGGGAGCTGTTTTTT	CAISESWTWNTGELFF
TRBV5-1	TRBD2	TRBJ2-1	TGCGCCAGCAGCTCCCTAGCGGACGGCTCCTACAATGAGCAGTTCTTC	CASSSLADGSYNEQFF
TRBV19	TRBD2	TRBJ2-7	TGTGCCAGTAGTCAACTAGCGGGAGTCTTGGGGGAGCAGTACTTC	CASSQLAGVLGEQYF
TRBV7-9	TRBD2	TRBJ2-7	TGTGCCAGCAGCTCCCGACTAGCGGAATACGAGCAGTACTTC	CASSSRLAEYEQYF
TRBV5-1	TRBD2	TRBJ2-1	TGCGCCAGCAGCCGGAGTAGCGGGGGGGTTAGCTCCTACAATGAGCAGTTCTTC	CASSRSSGGVSSYNEQFF
TRBV18	-	TRBJ1-1	TGTGCCAGCTCCCCCCAGGGCAGACTGACGAACACTGAAGCTTTCTTT	CASSPQGRLTNTEAFF
TRBV7-9	TRBD2	TRBJ2-1	TGTGCCAGCAGCGCACTAGCGGGGGGAAGTAATGAGCAGTTCTTC	CASSALAGGSNEQFF
TRBV14	-	TRBJ1-1	TGTGCCAGCAGTCCCCAGATGAACACTGAAGCTTTCTTT	CASSPQMNTEAFF
TRBV9	TRBD2	TRBJ2-1	TGTGCCAGCAGCGCGACTAGCGGGGGGGTCGGGGAGCAGTTCTTC	CASSATSGGVGEQFF
TRBV19	-	TRBJ1-1	TGTGCCAGTAGTTTCGGGGAGAACACTGAAGCTTTCTTT	CASSFGENTEAFF
TRBV28	TRBD1	TRBJ1-4	TGTGCCAGCATACAACAGGGGACTAATGAAAAACTGTTTTTT	CASIQQGTNEKLFF
TRBV29-1	-	TRBJ1-2	TGCAGCGTTGCGGTTCCGTCTACGGGGGATCGCGGCTACACCTTC	CSVAVPSTGDRGYTF
TRBV16	-	TRBJ1-2	TGTGCCAGCAGCTCAGGGGTCGCATATGGCTACACCTTC	CASSSGVAYGYTF
TRBV13	-	TRBJ1-1	TGTGCCAGCAGCAATCAGATAGAAGCTTTCTTT	CASSNQIEAFF
TRBV5-6	-	TRBJ1-1	TGTGCCAGCAGCGCCGCCACCTCAGACAGGAACACTGAAGCTTTCTTT	CASSAATSDRNTEAFF
TRBV5-1	-	TRBJ1-4	TGCGCCAGCAGCTTGGGTGCGAGGAGGGAGTCCGAAAAACTGTTTTTT	CASSLGARRESEKLFF
TRBV19	-	TRBJ1-1	TGTGCCAGTGGAGTGAACCTAGAGAACACTGAAGCTTTCTTT	CASGVNLENTEAFF
TRBV2	TRBD1	TRBJ1-1	TGTGCCGTTCCCGGACAGGGTCACTACACTGAAGCTTTCTTT	CAVPGQGHYTEAFF
TRBV5-4	TRBD2	TRBJ2-3	TGTGCCAGCAGCTCGGGACTAGCGGGGGTGGGCACAGATACGCAGTATTTT	CASSSGLAGVGTDTQYF
TRBV7-9	TRBD1	TRBJ1-1	TGTGCCAGCAGACATTTGGGGACAGGGTTGAACACTGAAGCTTTCTTT	CASRHLGTGLNTEAFF
TRBV28	-	TRBJ2-1	TGTGCCAGCAGTTTCCGCTACTTCTACAATGAGCAGTTCTTC	CASSFRYFYNEQFF
TRBV30	TRBD2	TRBJ2-3	TGTGCCTGGAACCTAGCGGGGGGCACAGATACGCAGTATTTT	CAWNLAGGTDTQYF
TRBV30	-	TRBJ2-7	TGTGCCTTACAGTCTTCCTCCTACGAGCAGTACTTC	CALQSSSYEQYF
TRBV6-5	TRBD1	TRBJ2-2	TGTGCCAGCAGTTACTGGACAGGGTCGAACACCGGGGAGCTGTTTTTT	CASSYWTGSNTGELFF
TRBV9	-	TRBJ2-7	TGTGCCAGCAGCGGCAGGGAATACGAGCAGTACTTC	CASSGREYEQYF
TRBV30	-	TRBJ1-2	TGTGCCTGGAGTGGGCTAGGGGGGGAACATGGGGAGAAAACCTATGGCTACACCTTC	CAWSGLGGEHGEKTYGYTF
TRBV9	TRBD1	TRBJ2-1	TGTGCCAGCAGCGCACCCAACTGGAGACAGGGAAGCAATGAGCAGTTCTTC	CASSAPNWRQGSNEQFF
TRBV28	TRBD1	TRBJ1-2	TGTGCCAGCAGTTTAAATGACAGGGTAAAAACTGTTGGCTACACCTTC	CASSLNDRVKTVGYTF
TRBV6-4	TRBD2	TRBJ2-2	TGTGCCAGCAGTGACTCGCTAGCGGGAGACACCGGGGAGCTGTTTTTT	CASSDSLAGDTGELFF
TRBV1	-	TRBJ1-1	TGCACCAGCAGCCACTACTGGGGAGAGGCCGGGGGGACTGAAGCTTTCTTT	CTSSHYWGEAGGTEAFF